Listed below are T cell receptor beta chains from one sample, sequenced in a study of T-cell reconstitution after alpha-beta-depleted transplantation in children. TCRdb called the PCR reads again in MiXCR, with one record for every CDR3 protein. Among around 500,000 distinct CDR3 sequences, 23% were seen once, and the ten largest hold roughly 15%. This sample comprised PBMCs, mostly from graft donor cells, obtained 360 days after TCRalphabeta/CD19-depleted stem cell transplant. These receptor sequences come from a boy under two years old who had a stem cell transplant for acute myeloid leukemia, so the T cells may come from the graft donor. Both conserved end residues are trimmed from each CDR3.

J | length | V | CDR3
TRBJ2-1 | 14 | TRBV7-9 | ASSFSQGATHNEQF
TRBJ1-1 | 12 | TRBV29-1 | SAETGSRGTEAF
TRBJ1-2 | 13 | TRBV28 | ASSLARGGGYGYT
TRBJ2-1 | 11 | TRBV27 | ASSLSGPVKEF
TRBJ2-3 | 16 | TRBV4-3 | ASSQFRLAGGEGDTQY
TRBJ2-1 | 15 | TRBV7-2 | ASSLPKVAGGSNEQF
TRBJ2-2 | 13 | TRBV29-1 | SVGDGGADTGELF
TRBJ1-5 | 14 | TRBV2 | ASSEASRGRGQPQH
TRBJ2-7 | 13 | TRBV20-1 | SASRPGVHSYEQY
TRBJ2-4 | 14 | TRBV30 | AWSVRGQGRLNIQY
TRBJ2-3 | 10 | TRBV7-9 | ASSPPSDTQY
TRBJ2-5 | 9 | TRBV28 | ASSSHETQY
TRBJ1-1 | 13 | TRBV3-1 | ASSLHVGLNTEAF
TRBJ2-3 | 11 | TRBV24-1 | ATSDEATDTQY
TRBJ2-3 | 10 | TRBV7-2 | ASSSRGYTQY
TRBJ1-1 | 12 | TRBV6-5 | ASSYRNMNTEAF
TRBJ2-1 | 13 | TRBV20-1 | SASPAADRGFEQF
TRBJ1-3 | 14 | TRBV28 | ASLWTNGDFGNTIY
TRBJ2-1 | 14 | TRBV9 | ASSVAGRSGDNEQF